These 6 T cell receptor beta chains were sequenced from one sample in a study of response to subunit inactivated influenza vaccine. TCRdb analysed the RT-PCR reads with MiXCR anew, one entry per CDR3 protein. The sample shows about 310,000 distinct CDR3 sequences, approximately 23% of them seen only once. Source: PBMCs from blood, taken less than 22 months after vaccination. These receptor sequences come from a man between 50 and 75 years old who received an inactivated influenza vaccine.

This clonotype has just a few counts. V is TRBV20-1 and J is TRBJ1-5; D ambiguous. V dropped 4 bases and J dropped 2 bases, with 15 bases sitting between them. CDR3 length: 15 residues. CDR1 is DFQATT, CDR2 SNEGSKA, per germline (reference sequence). The DNA of the CDR3 is TGCAGTGCTACAACTAGTAATTCTGGCAATCAGCCCCAGCATTTT. This codes for CSATTSNSGNQPQHF.

This clonotype came up a few times. The chain is built from TRBV10-2 and TRBJ2-7; D gene uncertain. CDR3 length equals 13 residues. Per germline, CDR1 WSHSY and CDR2 SAAADI. With 4 bases removed from V and 0 bases from J, the gap between germline ends came to 7 bases. The CDR3 here is CASSADGSYEQYF. CDR3 nucleotides: TGCGCCAGCAGTGCCGACGGCTCCTACGAGCAGTACTTC.

The chain is built from TRBV28 and TRBJ1-1, with D unresolved. Germline CDR1 reads MDHEN; CDR2 reads SYDVKM. The CDR3 is made up of 15 amino acids. V was cut by 5 bases and J by 0 bases, with 13 bases left in between. CDR3 DNA: TGTGCCAGCAGTCGCCATGGGAGCATGAACACTGAAGCTTTCTTT. This gives the protein CASSRHGSMNTEAFF.

This sequence joins TRBV12-3 or TRBV12-4 and TRBJ2-3; D is possibly TRBD2 (6 bases). V lost 6 bases to trimming and J lost 4 bases, with 11 bases between them. The CDR3 has 13 amino acids. CDR3 in DNA: TGTGCCAGCAGCCTGGGGGAGGCAGATACGCAGTATTTT. This codes for CASSLGEADTQYF.

CDR3 residues: CASSPGIQGIGFNYGYTF. In DNA form, the CDR3 reads TGTGCCAGCTCACCAGGGATCCAGGGGATCGGTTTTAACTATGGCTACACCTTC. The chain is built from TRBV18 and TRBJ1-2; a weak D match, TRBD1 (6 bases). The length of the CDR3 is 18 residues. Germline V gene lookup returns CDR1 KGHSH and CDR2 LQKENI. With 2 bases removed from V and 1 base from J, the gap between germline ends came to 20 bases. The entire variable domain, with the rest obtained from reference TRBV18 and TRBJ1-2, is as follows: NAGVMQNPRHLVRRRGQEARLRCSPMKGHSHVYWYRQLPEEGLKFMVYLQKENIIDESGMPKERFSAEFPKEGPSILRIQQVVRGDSAAYFCASSPGIQGIGFNYGYTFGSGTRLTVV.

This clonotype was seen only a few times. The V gene is TRBV5-6, the J gene TRBJ2-2, with D perhaps being TRBD1 or TRBD2 (5 bases each). This CDR3 is 17 amino acids long. The V gene lost 3 bases and the J gene lost 3 bases, with 18 bases spanning the gap. Germline V gives CDR1 SGHDT, CDR2 YYEEEE. CDR3 DNA sequence: TGTGCCAGCAGCTCGGGGCGTGTCGGGGTACACACCGGGGAGCTGTTTTTT. The encoded protein is CASSSGRVGVHTGELFF. Full variable domain (rest looked up from reference TRBV5-6 and TRBJ2-2): DAGVTQSPTHLIKTRGQQVTLRCSPKSGHDTVSWYQQALGQGPQFIFQYYEEEERQRGNFPDRFSGHQFPNYSSELNVNALLLGDSALYLCASSSGRVGVHTGELFFGEGSRLTVL.